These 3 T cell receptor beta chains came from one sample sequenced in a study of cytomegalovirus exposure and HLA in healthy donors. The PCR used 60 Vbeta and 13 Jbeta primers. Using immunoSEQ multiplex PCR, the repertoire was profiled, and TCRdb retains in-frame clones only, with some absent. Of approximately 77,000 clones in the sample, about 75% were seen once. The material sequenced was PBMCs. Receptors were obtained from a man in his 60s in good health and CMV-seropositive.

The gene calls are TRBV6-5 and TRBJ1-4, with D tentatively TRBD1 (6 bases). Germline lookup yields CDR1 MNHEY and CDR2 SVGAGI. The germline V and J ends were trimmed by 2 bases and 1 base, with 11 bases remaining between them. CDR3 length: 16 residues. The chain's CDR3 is CASSYVIGGTNEKLFF. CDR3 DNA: TGTGCCAGCAGTTACGTCATAGGGGGAACTAATGAAAAACTGTTTTTT.

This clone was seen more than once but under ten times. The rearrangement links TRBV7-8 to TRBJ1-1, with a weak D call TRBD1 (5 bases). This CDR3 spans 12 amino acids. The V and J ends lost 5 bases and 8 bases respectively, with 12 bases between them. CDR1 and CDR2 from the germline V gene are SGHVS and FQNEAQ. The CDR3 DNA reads TGTGCCAGCAGCCTGCTGGGGGGAGAAGCTTTCTTT. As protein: CASSLLGGEAFF.

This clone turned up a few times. CDR3 nucleotides: TGTGCCAGCAGTTTAGCCACTAGCGGGATCAATGAGCAGTTCTTC. Its translation is CASSLATSGINEQFF. V gene TRBV27 combines with J gene TRBJ2-1, with 10 bases lining up with TRBD2. CDR3 length equals 15 residues. After removal of 2 bases from V and 6 bases from J, the junction contained 4 bases not matched to a gene. CDR1 and CDR2 (germline): MNHEY, SMNVEV (reference sequence).